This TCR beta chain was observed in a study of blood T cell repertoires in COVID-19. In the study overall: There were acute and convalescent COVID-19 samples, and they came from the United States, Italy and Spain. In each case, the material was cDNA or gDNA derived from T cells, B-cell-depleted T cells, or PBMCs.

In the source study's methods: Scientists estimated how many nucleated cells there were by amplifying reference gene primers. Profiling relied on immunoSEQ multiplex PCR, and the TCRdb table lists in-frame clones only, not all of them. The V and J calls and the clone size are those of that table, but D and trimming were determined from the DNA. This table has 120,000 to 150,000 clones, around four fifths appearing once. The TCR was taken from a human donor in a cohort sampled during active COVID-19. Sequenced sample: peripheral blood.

CDR3 protein: CASSGAAGTSNYGYTF. The CDR3, as DNA: TGTGCCAGCAGTGGGGCTGCTGGGACTTCAAACTATGGCTACACCTTC. This rearrangement joins TRBV6-1 to TRBJ1-2, with D tentatively TRBD1 (5 bases). CDR1 is MNHNS and CDR2 is SASEGT in the germline V gene. The CDR3 contains 16 residues. V lost 4 bases, J lost 2 bases, and 17 bases lay in between.